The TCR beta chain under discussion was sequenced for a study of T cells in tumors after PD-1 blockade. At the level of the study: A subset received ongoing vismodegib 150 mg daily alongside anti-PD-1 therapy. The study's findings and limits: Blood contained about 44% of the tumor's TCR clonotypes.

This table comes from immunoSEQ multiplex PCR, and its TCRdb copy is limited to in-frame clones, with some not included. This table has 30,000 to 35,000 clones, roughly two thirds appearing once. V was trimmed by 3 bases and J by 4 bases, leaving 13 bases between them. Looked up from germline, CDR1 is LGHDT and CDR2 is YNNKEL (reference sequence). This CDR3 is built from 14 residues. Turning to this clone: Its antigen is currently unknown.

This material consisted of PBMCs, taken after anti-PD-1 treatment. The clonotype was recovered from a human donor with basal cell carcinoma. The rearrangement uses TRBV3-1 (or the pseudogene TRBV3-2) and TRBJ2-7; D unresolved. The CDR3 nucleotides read TGTGCCAGCAGCCATTCCCCGGGCGGATACGAGCAGTACTTC. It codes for CASSHSPGGYEQYF.